A selection of T cell receptor beta chains follows, all from one sample in a study of cytomegalovirus exposure and HLA in healthy donors. Profiling relied on immunoSEQ multiplex PCR, and the TCRdb table lists in-frame clones only, not all of them. Altogether over 80,000 clones are present, 81% being singletons, with the ten largest covering about 5.5%. Sequenced sample: PBMCs. These receptors were collected from a man aged 35-49 years in good health and CMV-seropositive. The CDR3 runs from the conserved cysteine through the conserved F or W. The D gene is left open where the match is weak. The size field is filled for only some rows; it gives once, few, many or a size class.

size,J,D,V,DNA,CDR3
NA,TRBJ1-2,NA,TRBV11-2,TGTGCCAGCAGCTTAGTACGGACTAGGGGCTACACCTTC,CASSLVRTRGYTF
NA,TRBJ2-5,NA,TRBV5-1,TGCGCCAGCAGCTCCGGGGGTAGCCAGACCCAGTACTTC,CASSSGGSQTQYF
NA,TRBJ1-2,NA,TRBV27,TGTGCCAGCAATAGCCTAGGGGGGGGTCCTTATGGCTACACCTTC,CASNSLGGGPYGYTF
NA,TRBJ2-3,NA,TRBV30,TGTGCCTGGGACTCTCACCAATCATCAGATACGCAGTATTTT,CAWDSHQSSDTQYF
NA,TRBJ1-6,NA,TRBV1,TGCACCAGCAGCCAAGATCTCGCGACCCGGGGGGTTAATTCACCCCTCCACTTT,CTSSQDLATRGVNSPLHF
few,TRBJ1-1,NA,TRBV7-9,TGTTCCAGCAGCCGGTACCCCCCCAACACTGAAGCTTTCTTT,CSSSRYPPNTEAFF
NA,TRBJ2-7,NA,TRBV28,TGTGCCAGCAGACTTAGCGTGCCTAGCTCCTACGAGCAGTACTTC,CASRLSVPSSYEQYF
NA,TRBJ2-7,TRBD1,TRBV7-2,TGTGCCAGCAGCTTGACAGGGGCCCCTTCCCCCTACGAGCAGTACTTC,CASSLTGAPSPYEQYF
once,TRBJ1-3,TRBD1,TRBV7-2,TGTGCCAGCAGCCCCAGACAGGGGGCTTTTGACACCATATATTTT,CASSPRQGAFDTIYF
few,TRBJ2-3,TRBD1,TRBV29-1,TGCAGCGTTGAAACAGGGGGCACAGATACGCAGTATTTT,CSVETGGTDTQYF
NA,TRBJ2-4,NA,TRBV4-1,TGCGCCAGCAGCCCCCTAGGGGTAGGAGACATTCAGTACTTC,CASSPLGVGDIQYF
NA,TRBJ1-4,NA,TRBV18,TGTGCCAGCTCTCCGGAGTTAACTGAAAAACTGTTTTTT,CASSPELTEKLFF
few,TRBJ1-1,NA,TRBV30,TGTGCCTGGAGACTCGGGGGGGACACTGAAGCTTTCTTT,CAWRLGGDTEAFF
once,TRBJ2-7,TRBD2,TRBV28,TGTGCCAGCAGTACGGGACTAGCGACCGACGAGCAGTACTTC,CASSTGLATDEQYF
NA,TRBJ2-1,TRBD2,TRBV7-6,TGTGCCAGCAGCTTAGTCGTAGCGGGAACATCCTACAATGAGCAGTTCTTC,CASSLVVAGTSYNEQFF
NA,TRBJ2-2,TRBD2,TRBV2,TGTGCCAGCAGTGAGTCAGCGGGAGGGACCGAGGAGCTGTTTTTT,CASSESAGGTEELFF
NA,TRBJ2-7,NA,TRBV27,TGTGCCAGCAGTTTAACCCCGGGCAGGGGAGCCTACGAGCAGTACTTC,CASSLTPGRGAYEQYF
NA,TRBJ2-7,NA,TRBV25-1,TGTGCCAGCAGTGAAGGGGTCGGGGGGCGCTGGGAGCAGTACTTC,CASSEGVGGRWEQYF
NA,TRBJ2-7,NA,TRBV7-9,TGTGCCAGCAGCTTAACAGGAGTACTCTACGAGCAGTACTTC,CASSLTGVLYEQYF
NA,TRBJ2-2,NA,TRBV5-6,TGTGCCAGCAGCTCCGCCGGGGTCACCGGGGAGCTGTTTTTT,CASSSAGVTGELFF
NA,TRBJ1-4,NA,TRBV7-6,TGTGCCAGCAGCCCAACGCCAGGGTCGGGTGAAAAACTGTTTTTT,CASSPTPGSGEKLFF
NA,TRBJ1-5,NA,TRBV5-5,TGTGCCAGCAGCTTGCAGGGCCCTAGCAATCAGCCCCAGCATTTT,CASSLQGPSNQPQHF
NA,TRBJ1-1,NA,TRBV30,TGTGCCTGGACCCGGGGCGGAGGGGTAAGACGAATGAACACTGAAGCTTTCTTT,CAWTRGGGVRRMNTEAFF
NA,TRBJ1-1,NA,TRBV11-3,TGTGCCAGCAGCTTCTCCCCAGTGAACACTGAAGCTTTCTTT,CASSFSPVNTEAFF
once,TRBJ1-5,NA,TRBV28,TGTGCCATCGGTCCACTCCCCAATCAGCCCCAGCATTTT,CAIGPLPNQPQHF
few,TRBJ1-2,NA,TRBV15,TGTGCCACCAGCAAACAGGGTTGGGGCTACACCTTC,CATSKQGWGYTF
NA,TRBJ2-1,NA,TRBV9,TGTGCCAGCAGCGTATTTTGGACTTCCACCGACTCCTACAATGAGCAGTTCTTC,CASSVFWTSTDSYNEQFF
NA,TRBJ1-3,NA,TRBV7-9,TGTGCCAGCAGCTCCGGTCCTGGAAACACCATATATTTT,CASSSGPGNTIYF
NA,TRBJ2-1,TRBD2,TRBV30,TGTGCCTGGAGAATTAGCGGGGGGGCGTACAATGAGCAGTTCTTC,CAWRISGGAYNEQFF
once,TRBJ2-5,TRBD2,TRBV25-1,TGTGCCAGCAGTGGACTTAGCGGGAGTGGAGGGACCCAGTACTTC,CASSGLSGSGGTQYF
NA,TRBJ2-1,TRBD2,TRBV9,TGTGCCAGCAGCGTAGCTGGGCTAGCGGCCTCCAATGAGCAGTTCTTC,CASSVAGLAASNEQFF
NA,TRBJ1-3,TRBD1,TRBV7-9,TGTTCCAGCAGCTTAGAGGGACAGGGTTGGTCCTCTGGAAACACCATATATTTT,CSSSLEGQGWSSGNTIYF
NA,TRBJ1-3,TRBD1,TRBV18,TGTGCCAGCTCACTGGAGGACAGGGTGACTGGAAACACCATATATTTT,CASSLEDRVTGNTIYF
NA,TRBJ1-5,NA,TRBV10-3,TGTGCCACCCAAGGGAGGTCGATGGATAGCAATCAGCCCCAGCATTTT,CATQGRSMDSNQPQHF
few,TRBJ2-6,NA,TRBV19,TGTGCCAGCCGGGAGATTACAGGGGCTTACTCTGGGGCCAACGTCCTGACTTTC,CASREITGAYSGANVLTF
NA,TRBJ1-2,TRBD1,TRBV6-5,TGTGCCAGCACCCGTTCGGGACAGGGATCCTCTGGCTACACCTTC,CASTRSGQGSSGYTF
NA,TRBJ2-6,TRBD1,TRBV28,TGTGCCAGCAGCTTCCCCGGGACAGGGGTAACTCGGGGGGCCAACGTCCTGACTTTC,CASSFPGTGVTRGANVLTF
NA,TRBJ1-1,NA,TRBV4-2,TGTGCCAGCAGCCAAGGGACTACAGGGAACACTGAAGCTTTCTTT,CASSQGTTGNTEAFF
NA,TRBJ1-3,NA,TRBV30,TGTGCCTGGAGCCAGGGGATAAACACCATATATTTT,CAWSQGINTIYF
NA,TRBJ2-3,TRBD2,TRBV10-1,TGCGCCAGCAGCCGACTAGCGGGAGTAAACACAGATACGCAGTATTTT,CASSRLAGVNTDTQYF
NA,TRBJ2-7,NA,TRBV7-3,TGTGCCAGCAGCTGGGTCCCAGGGGCCTACGAGCAGTACTTC,CASSWVPGAYEQYF
NA,TRBJ1-1,TRBD1,TRBV4-1,TGCGCCAGCAGCCGGGACAGGGTTATCACTGAAGCTTTCTTT,CASSRDRVITEAFF
NA,TRBJ1-2,TRBD1,TRBV30,TGTGCCTGGACAACAGGGGGTTCGTATGGCTACACCTTC,CAWTTGGSYGYTF
few,TRBJ1-2,NA,TRBV7-9,TGTGCCAGCAGCTTAGGAGAGGGATACTATGGCTACACCTTC,CASSLGEGYYGYTF
NA,TRBJ2-5,NA,TRBV5-1,TGCGCCAGCAGCTTGGATGGCTACCAAGAGACCCAGTACTTC,CASSLDGYQETQYF
NA,TRBJ1-5,NA,TRBV2,TGTGCCAGCAGTGGACAGTTGTACAATCAGCCCCAGCATTTT,CASSGQLYNQPQHF